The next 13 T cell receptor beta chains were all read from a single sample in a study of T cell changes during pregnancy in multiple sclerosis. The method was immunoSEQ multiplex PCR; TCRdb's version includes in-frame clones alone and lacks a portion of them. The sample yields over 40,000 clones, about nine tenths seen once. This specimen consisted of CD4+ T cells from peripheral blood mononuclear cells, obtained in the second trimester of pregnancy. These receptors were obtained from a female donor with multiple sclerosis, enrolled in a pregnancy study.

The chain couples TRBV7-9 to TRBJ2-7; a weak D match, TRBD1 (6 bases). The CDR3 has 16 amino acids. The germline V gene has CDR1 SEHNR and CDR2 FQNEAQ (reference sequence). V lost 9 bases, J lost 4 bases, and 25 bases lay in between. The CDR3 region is CASLGPRGTGNYEQYF. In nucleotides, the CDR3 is TGTGCCAGTTTAGGCCCCCGTGGCACAGGGAATTACGAGCAGTACTTC.

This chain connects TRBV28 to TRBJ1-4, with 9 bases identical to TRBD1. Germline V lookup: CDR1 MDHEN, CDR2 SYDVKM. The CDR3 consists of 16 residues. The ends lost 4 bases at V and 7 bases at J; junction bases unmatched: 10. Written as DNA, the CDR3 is TGTGCCAGCAGTTCCCAGTCGGGACAGGGTGGTGAAAAACTGTTTTTT. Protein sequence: CASSSQSGQGGEKLFF.

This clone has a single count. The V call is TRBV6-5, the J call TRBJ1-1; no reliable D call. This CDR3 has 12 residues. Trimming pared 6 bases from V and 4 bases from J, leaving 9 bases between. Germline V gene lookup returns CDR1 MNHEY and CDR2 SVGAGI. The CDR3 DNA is TGTGCCAGCAGAGAGGGTACCACTGAAGCTTTCTTT. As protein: CASREGTTEAFF.

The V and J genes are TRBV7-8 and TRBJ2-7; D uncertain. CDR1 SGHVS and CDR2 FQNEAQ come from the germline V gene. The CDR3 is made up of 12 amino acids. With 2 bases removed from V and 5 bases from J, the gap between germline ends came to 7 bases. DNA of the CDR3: TGTGCCAGCAGCTTACCTCCCGACGAGCAGTACTTC. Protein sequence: CASSLPPDEQYF.

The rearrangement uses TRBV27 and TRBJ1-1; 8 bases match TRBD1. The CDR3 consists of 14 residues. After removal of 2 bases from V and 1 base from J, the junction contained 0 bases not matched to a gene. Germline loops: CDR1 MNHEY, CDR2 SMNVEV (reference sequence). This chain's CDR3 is CASSLQGANTEAFF. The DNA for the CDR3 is TGTGCCAGCAGTTTACAGGGGGCGAACACTGAAGCTTTCTTT.

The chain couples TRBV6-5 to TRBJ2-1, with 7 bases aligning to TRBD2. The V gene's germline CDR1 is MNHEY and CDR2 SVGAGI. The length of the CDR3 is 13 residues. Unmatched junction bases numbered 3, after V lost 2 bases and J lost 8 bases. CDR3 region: CASSYGGGDEQFF. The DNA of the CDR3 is TGTGCCAGCAGTTACGGTGGGGGGGATGAGCAGTTCTTC.

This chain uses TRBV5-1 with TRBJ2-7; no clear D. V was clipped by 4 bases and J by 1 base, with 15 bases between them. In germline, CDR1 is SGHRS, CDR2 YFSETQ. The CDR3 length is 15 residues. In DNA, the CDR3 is TGCGCCAGCAGCCCCCGAGGCCCAGCTTCCTACGAGCAGTACTTC. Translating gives CASSPRGPASYEQYF.

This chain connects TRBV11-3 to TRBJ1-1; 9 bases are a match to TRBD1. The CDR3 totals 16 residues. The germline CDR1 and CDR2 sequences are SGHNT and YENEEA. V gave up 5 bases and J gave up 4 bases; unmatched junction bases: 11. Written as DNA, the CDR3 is TGTGCCAGCAGCCATACAGGGGGCGGGAGGTCCACTGAAGCTTTCTTT. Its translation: CASSHTGGGRSTEAFF.

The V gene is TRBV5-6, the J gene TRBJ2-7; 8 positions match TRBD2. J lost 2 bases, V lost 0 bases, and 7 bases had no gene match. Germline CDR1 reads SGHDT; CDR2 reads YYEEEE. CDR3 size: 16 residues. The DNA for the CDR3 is TGTGCCAGCAGCTTGGGGGCGGGGGGCAGTACCTACGAGCAGTACTTC. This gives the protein CASSLGAGGSTYEQYF.

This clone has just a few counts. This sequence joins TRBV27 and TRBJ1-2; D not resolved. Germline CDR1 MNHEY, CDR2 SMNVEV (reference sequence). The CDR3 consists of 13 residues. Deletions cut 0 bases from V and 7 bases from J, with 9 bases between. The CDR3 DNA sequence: TGTGCCAGCAGTTTATCCGACTGGCGTGGCTACACCTTC. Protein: CASSLSDWRGYTF.

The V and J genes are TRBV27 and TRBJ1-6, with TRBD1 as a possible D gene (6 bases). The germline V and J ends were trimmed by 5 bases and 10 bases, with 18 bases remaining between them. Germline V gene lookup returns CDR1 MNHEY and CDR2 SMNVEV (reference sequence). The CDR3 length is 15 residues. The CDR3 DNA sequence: TGTGCCAGCAGTAAACGACAGGCACCCGGGTCACCCCTCCACTTT. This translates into CASSKRQAPGSPLHF.

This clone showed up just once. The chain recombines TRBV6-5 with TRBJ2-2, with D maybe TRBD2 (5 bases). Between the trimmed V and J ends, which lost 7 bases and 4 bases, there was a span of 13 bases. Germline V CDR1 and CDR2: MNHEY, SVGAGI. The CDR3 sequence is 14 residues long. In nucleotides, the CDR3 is TGTGCCAGCACCCAGGCGGCGGGCACCGGGGAGCTGTTTTTT. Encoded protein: CASTQAAGTGELFF.

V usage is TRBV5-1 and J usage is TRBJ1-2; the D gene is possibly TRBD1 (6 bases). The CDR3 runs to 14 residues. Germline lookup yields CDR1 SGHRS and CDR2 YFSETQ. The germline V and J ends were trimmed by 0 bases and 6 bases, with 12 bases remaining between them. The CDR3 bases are TGCGCCAGCAGCTTGGGGACAGCCCCTCATGGCTACACCTTC. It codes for CASSLGTAPHGYTF.